Listed below are T cell receptor beta chains from one sample, sequenced in a study of early T cells in non-severe SARS-CoV-2 infection. MiXCR, applied by TCRdb to the 5' RACE reads, yields one record per CDR3 protein. The sample holds 50,000 to 70,000 distinct CDR3 sequences, 8% to 9% seen once. Sequenced material: whole blood. All receptors come from an adult who was a healthcare worker with PCR-confirmed SARS-CoV-2 infection or an uninfected control (not recorded which). CDR3s include the opening cysteine and the closing phenylalanine or tryptophan. Each record gives: clone size, D gene, J gene, V gene, CDR3 protein, CDR3 DNA. The D gene is left open where the match is weak. Size is stated for part of the rows, as once, few or many counts, or as a class when the clone is expanded.

clone size: few; D gene: NA; J gene: TRBJ1-1; V gene: TRBV4-1; CDR3 protein: CASSLSWLMNTEAFF; CDR3 DNA: TGCGCCAGCAGCCTTTCATGGTTAATGAACACTGAAGCTTTCTTT
clone size: many; D gene: TRBD1; J gene: TRBJ2-3; V gene: TRBV7-9; CDR3 protein: CASSSGQGRDTQYF; CDR3 DNA: TGTGCCAGCAGCTCCGGACAGGGTAGAGATACGCAGTATTTT
clone size: NA; D gene: NA; J gene: TRBJ1-3; V gene: TRBV14; CDR3 protein: CASSLRARSSGNTIYF; CDR3 DNA: TGTGCCAGCAGCCTACGGGCCAGGAGCTCTGGAAACACCATATATTTT
clone size: few; D gene: NA; J gene: TRBJ1-1; V gene: TRBV6-2/TRBV6-3; CDR3 protein: CATRKTGSYTEVFF; CDR3 DNA: TGTGCCACCAGAAAAACAGGGAGCTACACTGAAGTTTTCTTT
clone size: many; D gene: NA; J gene: TRBJ2-6; V gene: TRBV7-9; CDR3 protein: CASSDTFSGANVLTF; CDR3 DNA: TGTGCCAGCAGCGACACTTTCTCTGGGGCCAACGTCCTGACTTTC
clone size: NA; D gene: NA; J gene: TRBJ1-5; V gene: TRBV6-2/TRBV6-3; CDR3 protein: CASKDGLGLNQPQHF; CDR3 DNA: TGTGCCAGCAAGGACGGTTTAGGGCTCAATCAGCCCCAGCATTTT
clone size: many; D gene: NA; J gene: TRBJ2-7; V gene: TRBV6-9; CDR3 protein: CASSYSSDRRQHSYEQYF; CDR3 DNA: TGTGCCAGCAGTTATTCTTCGGACAGACGACAGCACTCCTACGAGCAGTACTTC
clone size: many; D gene: NA; J gene: TRBJ2-5; V gene: TRBV11-2; CDR3 protein: CASSTGRQVGETQYF; CDR3 DNA: TGTGCCAGCAGCACCGGCAGACAGGTCGGGGAGACCCAGTACTTC
clone size: many; D gene: TRBD2; J gene: TRBJ2-2; V gene: TRBV5-6; CDR3 protein: CASSPWREGRAGELFF; CDR3 DNA: TGTGCCAGCAGCCCCTGGCGGGAGGGCCGAGCCGGGGAGCTGTTTTTT
clone size: many; D gene: NA; J gene: TRBJ2-5; V gene: TRBV25-1; CDR3 protein: CASSEKPPASEQETQYF; CDR3 DNA: TGTGCCAGCAGTGAAAAACCCCCGGCTAGCGAACAAGAGACCCAGTACTTC
clone size: many; D gene: TRBD1; J gene: TRBJ2-5; V gene: TRBV7-8; CDR3 protein: CASSLAVTGVETQYF; CDR3 DNA: TGTGCCAGCAGCTTAGCTGTGACAGGGGTAGAGACCCAGTACTTC
clone size: many; D gene: TRBD1; J gene: TRBJ1-5; V gene: TRBV27; CDR3 protein: CASTTGKDQPQHF; CDR3 DNA: TGTGCCAGCACGACAGGGAAGGATCAGCCCCAGCATTTT
clone size: many; D gene: NA; J gene: TRBJ1-5; V gene: TRBV18; CDR3 protein: CASSPLPSRDKDYSNQPQHF; CDR3 DNA: TGTGCCAGCTCACCACTGCCCTCCCGGGACAAGGACTATAGCAATCAGCCCCAGCATTTT
clone size: once; D gene: TRBD2; J gene: TRBJ2-1; V gene: TRBV7-2; CDR3 protein: CACSLRLAANEQFF; CDR3 DNA: TGTGCCTGCAGCTTACGCCTAGCGGCTAATGAGCAGTTCTTC
clone size: many; D gene: TRBD1; J gene: TRBJ2-2; V gene: TRBV2; CDR3 protein: CASSGQGANTGELFF; CDR3 DNA: TGTGCCAGCAGTGGACAGGGGGCGAACACCGGGGAGCTGTTTTTT
clone size: many; D gene: NA; J gene: TRBJ2-7; V gene: TRBV6-2/TRBV6-3; CDR3 protein: CASSDSRGSREQYF; CDR3 DNA: TGTGCCAGCAGTGACTCCAGGGGTTCGCGGGAGCAGTACTTC
clone size: NA; D gene: TRBD2; J gene: TRBJ2-5; V gene: TRBV28; CDR3 protein: CASSPSEAGKETQYF; CDR3 DNA: TGTGCCAGCAGTCCTTCTGAAGCGGGAAAAGAGACCCAGTACTTC
clone size: NA; D gene: NA; J gene: TRBJ1-6; V gene: TRBV28; CDR3 protein: CASSERVIGSPLHF; CDR3 DNA: TGTGCCAGCAGCGAGAGGGTTATAGGTTCACCCCTCCACTTT
clone size: many; D gene: NA; J gene: TRBJ2-5; V gene: TRBV24-1; CDR3 protein: CATADTPKTQYF; CDR3 DNA: TGTGCCACCGCAGACACACCCAAGACCCAGTACTTC
clone size: few; D gene: TRBD1; J gene: TRBJ2-3; V gene: TRBV28; CDR3 protein: CASSLQGQGTDTQYF; CDR3 DNA: TGTGCCAGCAGTTTACAGGGACAGGGGACAGATACGCAGTATTTT
clone size: few; D gene: NA; J gene: TRBJ1-5; V gene: TRBV12-3/TRBV12-4; CDR3 protein: CASSLRAVSNQPQHF; CDR3 DNA: TGTGCCAGCAGTCTCAGGGCAGTTAGCAATCAGCCCCAGCATTTT
clone size: NA; D gene: NA; J gene: TRBJ2-2; V gene: TRBV25-1; CDR3 protein: CASSRRETGELFF; CDR3 DNA: TGTGCCAGCAGTCGCAGGGAGACTGGGGAGCTGTTTTTT
clone size: many; D gene: NA; J gene: TRBJ1-3; V gene: TRBV7-2; CDR3 protein: CASSLAQYSGNTIYF; CDR3 DNA: TGTGCCAGCAGCTTGGCACAGTACTCTGGAAACACCATATATTTT
clone size: few; D gene: NA; J gene: TRBJ1-2; V gene: TRBV10-3; CDR3 protein: CAIRLGGNYGYTF; CDR3 DNA: TGTGCCATCAGACTGGGGGGGAACTATGGCTACACCTTC
clone size: few; D gene: NA; J gene: TRBJ1-1; V gene: TRBV13; CDR3 protein: CASSLLGKTEAFF; CDR3 DNA: TGTGCCAGCAGCTTACTTGGGAAAACTGAAGCTTTCTTT
clone size: few; D gene: NA; J gene: TRBJ2-2; V gene: TRBV18; CDR3 protein: CASSPEDPGELFF; CDR3 DNA: TGTGCCAGCTCACCAGAGGACCCCGGGGAGCTGTTTTTT
clone size: many; D gene: NA; J gene: TRBJ2-7; V gene: TRBV5-1; CDR3 protein: CASSQDASAYEQYF; CDR3 DNA: TGCGCCAGCAGCCAAGATGCTAGCGCCTACGAGCAGTACTTC
clone size: NA; D gene: NA; J gene: TRBJ2-6; V gene: TRBV29-1; CDR3 protein: CSVRSGANVLTF; CDR3 DNA: TGCAGCGTCCGATCTGGGGCCAACGTCCTGACTTTC
clone size: NA; D gene: TRBD1; J gene: TRBJ2-7; V gene: TRBV24-1; CDR3 protein: CATSSGPGQHYEQYF; CDR3 DNA: TGTGCCACCAGTTCGGGGCCGGGACAGCACTACGAGCAGTACTTC
clone size: few; D gene: NA; J gene: TRBJ1-2; V gene: TRBV10-3; CDR3 protein: CAISESTYQTTRNTGYTF; CDR3 DNA: TGTGCCATCAGTGAGTCGACCTACCAGACCACCCGTAACACAGGCTACACCTTC
clone size: NA; D gene: NA; J gene: TRBJ2-7; V gene: TRBV5-1; CDR3 protein: CASSLAAGSYEQYF; CDR3 DNA: TGCGCCAGCAGCTTGGCGGCCGGCTCCTACGAGCAGTACTTC
clone size: NA; D gene: NA; J gene: TRBJ2-3; V gene: TRBV2; CDR3 protein: CASSDWEAMGTDTQYF; CDR3 DNA: TGTGCCAGCAGTGACTGGGAGGCGATGGGCACAGATACGCAGTATTTT
clone size: NA; D gene: TRBD1; J gene: TRBJ1-4; V gene: TRBV7-9; CDR3 protein: CASSSGQGPFSEKLFF; CDR3 DNA: TGTGCCAGCAGCTCAGGACAGGGGCCTTTTTCTGAAAAACTGTTTTTT
clone size: NA; D gene: NA; J gene: TRBJ2-1; V gene: TRBV12-3/TRBV12-4; CDR3 protein: CASSLVGEQFF; CDR3 DNA: TGTGCCAGCAGTTTGGTAGGGGAGCAGTTCTTC
clone size: NA; D gene: TRBD2; J gene: TRBJ2-3; V gene: TRBV29-1; CDR3 protein: CSVLGLAGAVTDTQYF; CDR3 DNA: TGCAGCGTCCTCGGACTAGCGGGAGCGGTCACAGATACGCAGTATTTT
clone size: NA; D gene: NA; J gene: TRBJ1-1; V gene: TRBV7-9; CDR3 protein: CASSFGSGTNTEAFF; CDR3 DNA: TGTGCCAGCAGCTTTGGGTCAGGGACTAACACTGAAGCTTTCTTT
clone size: few; D gene: TRBD1; J gene: TRBJ2-3; V gene: TRBV12-3/TRBV12-4; CDR3 protein: CATDREGSDTQYF; CDR3 DNA: TGTGCCACCGACAGGGAAGGTTCCGATACGCAGTATTTT
clone size: NA; D gene: NA; J gene: TRBJ2-2; V gene: TRBV3-1; CDR3 protein: CASSQDLGGTGELFF; CDR3 DNA: TGTGCCAGCAGCCAAGATTTAGGAGGGACCGGGGAGCTTTTTTTT
clone size: many; D gene: TRBD2; J gene: TRBJ2-1; V gene: TRBV28; CDR3 protein: CASRQTSGSHEQFF; CDR3 DNA: TGTGCCAGCAGACAGACTAGCGGGAGCCATGAGCAGTTCTTC
clone size: few; D gene: TRBD2; J gene: TRBJ2-5; V gene: TRBV11-1; CDR3 protein: CASSPRVAGETQYF; CDR3 DNA: TGTGCCAGCAGCCCTCGGGTAGCGGGAGAGACCCAGTACTTC
clone size: few; D gene: NA; J gene: TRBJ1-2; V gene: TRBV28; CDR3 protein: CASRSDFNYGYTF; CDR3 DNA: TGTGCCAGCAGGTCCGATTTTAACTATGGCTACACCTTC
clone size: many; D gene: NA; J gene: TRBJ2-3; V gene: TRBV20-1; CDR3 protein: CSAILARVSTDTQYF; CDR3 DNA: TGCAGTGCCATACTGGCAAGGGTTAGCACAGATACGCAGTATTTT
clone size: NA; D gene: NA; J gene: TRBJ2-7; V gene: TRBV20-1; CDR3 protein: CSAPPAGKPTYEQYF; CDR3 DNA: TGCAGTGCGCCCCCGGCCGGGAAACCAACCTACGAGCAGTACTTC
clone size: once; D gene: NA; J gene: TRBJ1-2; V gene: TRBV5-1; CDR3 protein: CASRPVDTDGYTF; CDR3 DNA: TGCGCCAGCAGACCCGTCGACACCGATGGCTACACCTTC
clone size: few; D gene: NA; J gene: TRBJ2-7; V gene: TRBV21-1; CDR3 protein: CATRRLDGTFDSYEQYF; CDR3 DNA: TGTGCCACCCGCCGGCTAGACGGGACATTTGACTCCTACGAGCAGTACTTC
clone size: NA; D gene: TRBD2; J gene: TRBJ2-5; V gene: TRBV27; CDR3 protein: CASSLLTGGETQYF; CDR3 DNA: TGTGCCAGCAGTTTACTCACGGGAGGGGAGACCCAGTACTTC
clone size: NA; D gene: TRBD2; J gene: TRBJ2-2; V gene: TRBV15; CDR3 protein: CATSGASGSGYTGELFF; CDR3 DNA: TGTGCCACCAGCGGAGCTAGCGGGAGCGGGTACACCGGGGAGCTGTTTTTT
clone size: few; D gene: NA; J gene: TRBJ1-1; V gene: TRBV20-1; CDR3 protein: CSAKGGWDGAFF; CDR3 DNA: TGCAGTGCTAAAGGGGGATGGGATGGAGCTTTCTTT
clone size: few; D gene: NA; J gene: TRBJ2-2; V gene: TRBV7-3; CDR3 protein: CASSLISDTGELFF; CDR3 DNA: TGTGCCAGCAGCCTCATCTCAGACACCGGGGAGCTGTTTTTT
clone size: many; D gene: NA; J gene: TRBJ2-2; V gene: TRBV12-3/TRBV12-4; CDR3 protein: CASSLSSAATVTGELFF; CDR3 DNA: TGTGCCAGCAGTTTAAGTTCAGCCGCGACGGTCACCGGGGAGCTGTTTTTT